The clone carrying this T cell receptor (beta chain) was observed a handful of times. The source of the sample is a study of patients and donors after allogeneic stem cell transplantation. CDR1 and CDR2 from the germline V gene are PRHDT and FYEKMQ (reference sequence). The CDR3 extends over 15 amino acids. V was pared by 5 bases and J by 1 base, with 14 bases between. Using its own MiXCR run on the RT-PCR reads, TCRdb lists one record per CDR3 protein. The data contain about a million distinct CDR3 sequences, approximately 18% of them singletons. The rearrangement uses TRBV13 and TRBJ1-2; unclear D gene. This receptor was identified in a human donor who was either an allogeneic HSCT recipient or a stem cell or donor lymphocyte infusion donor (not recorded which). It is not recorded whose cells these are; they may come from a transplant donor. Sequencing used blood, either unsorted or a sorted T cell fraction (not recorded which). The chain's CDR3 is CASSPRPSLNYGYTF. Here the CDR3 DNA reads TGTGCCAGCAGCCCGCGACCTTCCCTTAACTATGGCTACACCTTC.